Listed below are T cell receptor beta chains from one sample, sequenced in a study of shared clonotypes between healthy human individuals. Clones were sequenced by immunoSEQ multiplex PCR, and TCRdb holds only the in-frame ones, with some missing. The sample shows a few million clones, approximately 95% of them seen only once. Sequenced input: naive CD4+ T cells sorted from blood. These receptor sequences come from a man aged 18 to 30 in good health. The CDR3 runs from the conserved cysteine through the conserved F or W. Each record gives: J gene, V gene, CDR3 protein.

J gene: TRBJ1-2; V gene: TRBV25-1; CDR3 protein: CASSEWDRSGGYTF
J gene: TRBJ1-1; V gene: TRBV30; CDR3 protein: CAWSVPGGIAEAFF
J gene: TRBJ2-7; V gene: TRBV7-9; CDR3 protein: CASTPGQGIYSYEQYF
J gene: TRBJ1-1; V gene: TRBV4-1; CDR3 protein: CASSQDWALGTFF
J gene: TRBJ2-3; V gene: TRBV5-4; CDR3 protein: CASNRASTDTQYF
J gene: TRBJ2-7; V gene: TRBV2; CDR3 protein: CASSQDIGTSGRDDYEQYF
J gene: TRBJ1-1; V gene: TRBV5-4; CDR3 protein: CASSLAGRGPNTEAFF
J gene: TRBJ2-1; V gene: TRBV2; CDR3 protein: CASSQSPDEQFF
J gene: TRBJ2-5; V gene: TRBV18; CDR3 protein: CASSPLPGQETQYF
J gene: TRBJ1-5; V gene: TRBV19; CDR3 protein: CASSDRAYSNQPQHF
J gene: TRBJ1-1; V gene: TRBV6-6; CDR3 protein: CASSYSRARDTEAFF
J gene: TRBJ1-5; V gene: TRBV19; CDR3 protein: CASSPSGVLNQPQHF
J gene: TRBJ2-2; V gene: TRBV6-1; CDR3 protein: CASSGTGGNTGELFF
J gene: TRBJ2-3; V gene: TRBV4-3; CDR3 protein: CASSQELPSTDTQYF
J gene: TRBJ2-1; V gene: TRBV5-1; CDR3 protein: CASSSPGQGRGEQFF
J gene: TRBJ1-1; V gene: TRBV19; CDR3 protein: CASSSRDRGNTEAFF
J gene: TRBJ2-2; V gene: TRBV5-4; CDR3 protein: CASSLGGLAGSGELFF
J gene: TRBJ2-3; V gene: TRBV9; CDR3 protein: CASSPLGIDTDTQYF
J gene: TRBJ2-5; V gene: TRBV27; CDR3 protein: CASRGTGIRETQYF